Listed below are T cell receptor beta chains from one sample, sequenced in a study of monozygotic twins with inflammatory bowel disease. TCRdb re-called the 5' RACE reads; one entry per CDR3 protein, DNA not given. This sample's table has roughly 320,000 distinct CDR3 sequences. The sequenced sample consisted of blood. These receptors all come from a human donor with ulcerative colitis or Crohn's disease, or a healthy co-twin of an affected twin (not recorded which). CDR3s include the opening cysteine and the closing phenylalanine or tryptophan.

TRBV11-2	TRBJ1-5	CASSLVGPGIRGNQPQHF
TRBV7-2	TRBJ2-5	CASSFAIVGETQYF
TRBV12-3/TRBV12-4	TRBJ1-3	CASSSLVSGNTIYF
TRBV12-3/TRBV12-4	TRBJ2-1	CASRKGVPVNNEQFF
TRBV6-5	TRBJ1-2	CASSYLTSIGYGYTF
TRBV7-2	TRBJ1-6	CASSLVFSGGHNSPLHF
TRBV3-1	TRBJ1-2	CASSQVRQGPPYGYTF
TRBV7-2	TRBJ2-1	CASSLVWAVNNEQFF
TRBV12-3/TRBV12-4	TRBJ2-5	CASSRVVETQYF
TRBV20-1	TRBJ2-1	CSARDSAGPYNEQFF
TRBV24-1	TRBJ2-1	CATSTSGGASYNEQFF
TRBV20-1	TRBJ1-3	CSARDEAVGNTIYF
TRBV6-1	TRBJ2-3	CASRGPSHTDTQYF
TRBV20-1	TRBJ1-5	CSARYSRGLDQPQHF
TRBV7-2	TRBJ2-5	CASSSGLAEGQYF
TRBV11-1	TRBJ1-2	CASSQESRSYTF
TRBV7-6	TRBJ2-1	CASMGLAGAYNEQFF
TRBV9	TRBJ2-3	CASSTTGGATDTQYF
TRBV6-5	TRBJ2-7	CASSYSHEQYF
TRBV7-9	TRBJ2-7	CASSLYGDRPSYEQYF
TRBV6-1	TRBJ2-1	CASSRMSGRIDEQFF
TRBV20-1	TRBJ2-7	CSATSGTSAYEQYF
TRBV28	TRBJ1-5	CASSPGTGGQPQHF
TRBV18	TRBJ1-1	CASSPRGASVTEAFF
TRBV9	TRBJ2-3	CASSPKSGTGVPDTQYF
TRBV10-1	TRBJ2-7	CASSEGTGSYEQYF